There are a few counts of the clone carrying this TCR beta chain. Trimming at V came to 7 bases and at J to 8 bases, leaving 9 bases not matched to a gene. The CDR3 runs 13 residues. CDR1 is PRHDT and CDR2 is FYEKMQ in the germline V gene (reference sequence). The data stem from a study of cytomegalovirus exposure and HLA in healthy donors. Study information: As released early, the data held about 85 million unique TCRs from HLA-typed donors.

The study ran its PCR with 60 Vbeta and 13 Jbeta primers. In the study's own analysis: Later work found 80 million or so unique TCR beta chains, with 9 million to 13 million shared. Some clones are missing from TCRdb's copy, which holds only in-frame ones; the method was immunoSEQ multiplex PCR. That table gives V, J and clone size, and the DNA gave D and trimming. The sample lists around 100,000 clones; about four fifths were seen once. The source of this sequence is a man aged 30 to 39 in good health and CMV-seropositive. Material for sequencing was PBMCs. The chain combines TRBV13 with TRBJ1-2, with TRBD1 matching over 8 bases. CDR3 sequence: CASNFQGAMGYTF. The CDR3 nucleotides are TGTGCCAGCAACTTCCAGGGGGCGATGGGCTACACCTTC.